This T cell receptor beta chain is from a study of blood T cell repertoires in COVID-19. Study details: Donors in the United States, Italy and Spain gave samples during acute or convalescent COVID-19.

Method: immunoSEQ multiplex PCR; TCRdb's copy keeps in-frame clones and lacks some. The sample has around 15,000 clones, 70% to 80% seen once. The junction had 6 bases not matched to a gene; V was cut back by 5 bases and J by 4 bases. Germline lookup yields CDR1 SGHTA and CDR2 FQGNSA. The CDR3 consists of 14 residues. This clonotype was obtained from a human donor in a cohort sampled during active COVID-19. Sequencing was carried out using peripheral blood. The chain joins TRBV7-2 to TRBJ2-7; TRBD2 matches 9 bases. The DNA of the CDR3 is TGTGCCAGCAGCCAGGGAGCGGGAGGATACGAGCAGTACTTC. Translating gives CASSQGAGGYEQYF.